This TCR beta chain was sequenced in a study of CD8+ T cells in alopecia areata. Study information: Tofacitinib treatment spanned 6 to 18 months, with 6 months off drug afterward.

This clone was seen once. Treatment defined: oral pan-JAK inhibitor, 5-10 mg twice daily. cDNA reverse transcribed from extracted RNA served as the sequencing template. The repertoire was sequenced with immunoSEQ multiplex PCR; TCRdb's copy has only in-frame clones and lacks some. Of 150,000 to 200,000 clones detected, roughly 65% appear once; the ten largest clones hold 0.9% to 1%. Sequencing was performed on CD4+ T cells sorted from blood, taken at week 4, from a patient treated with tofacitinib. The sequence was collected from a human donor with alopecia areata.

The CDR3 coding sequence is TGCAGCGTTGCCGAGTTTAATTCACCCCTCCACTTT. Its translation is CSVAEFNSPLHF. The genes are TRBV29-1 and TRBJ1-6; D remains ambiguous. This CDR3 contains 12 residues. CDR1 and CDR2 (germline): SQVTM, ANQGSEA. V shed 4 bases and J shed 6 bases, with 7 bases lying between them.